This T cell receptor (beta chain) emerged from a study of Ad26.COV2.S vaccination and SARS-CoV-2 variants. Overall study context: Sample donor was a member of the COV1001 Ad26.COV2.S trial arm. Study-level points and caveats: Vaccinees displayed broader spike-specific TCR repertoires than placebo recipients.

This clone is a singleton in its sample. Antigen: not known. This CDR3 is 16 amino acids long. CDR1 is SGHTA and CDR2 is FQGNSA in the germline V gene. V lost 1 base and J lost 5; bases outside the gene matches: 10. Treatment given: 15 to 20 received Ad26.COV2.S at low or high dose, single or two shots; about 5 received placebo; per-sample allocation not given. Sampling was performed 63 days after the first vaccine or placebo injection. Adults aged 18-55 years in Boston included the donor. The table came from immunoSEQ multiplex PCR; TCRdb's copy has only in-frame clones and leaves some out. Here the sample spans some 340,000 clones, more than 70% being singletons.

The sequence was collected from a person between 18 and 65 years old who received the Ad26.COV2.S COVID-19 vaccine or a placebo. J is TRBJ2-5 and V is TRBV7-2; 7 nucleotides match TRBD2. Sequenced here: peripheral blood, sampled in a trial of Ad26.COV2.S vaccine versus placebo. The CDR3 is CASSLGLAGRRETQYF. The CDR3 bases are TGTGCCAGCAGCTTAGGATTAGCGGGTCGGCGGGAGACCCAGTACTTC.